Shown below are 25 T cell receptor beta chains from a single sample sequenced in a study of neurological immune-mediated disorders. A single record per CDR3 protein comes from TCRdb applying MiXCR to the 5' RACE reads. Here the sample spans 53,000 or so distinct CDR3 sequences, approximately 11% being singletons. The sample consisted of PBMCs. These receptors originate from a woman aged 55-69 years with HTLV-1-associated myelopathy (HAM/TSP).

This clonotype has ten or more counts. V gene TRBV11-2 combines with J gene TRBJ2-5; 8 positions agree with TRBD2. In germline, CDR1 is SGHAT, CDR2 FQNNGV. The CDR3 length is 14 residues. With 6 bases clipped from V and 5 bases from J, the junction kept 8 bases outside the gene matches. The CDR3 sequence is CASRHSGEGETQYF. The CDR3 DNA reads as TGTGCCAGCAGGCATAGCGGGGAGGGGGAGACCCAGTACTTC.

Ten or more counts support this clonotype. This rearrangement joins TRBV29-1 to TRBJ1-1; 9 nucleotides agree with TRBD1. The CDR3 contains 15 residues. V trimming: 6 bases; J trimming: 2 bases; junction bases outside the gene matches: 10. CDR1 and CDR2 from the germline V gene are SQVTM and ANQGSEA. CDR3: CSVTGTGMGNTEAFF. The CDR3 bases are TGCAGCGTAACCGGGACAGGGATGGGTAACACTGAAGCTTTCTTT.

The chain joins TRBV20-1 to TRBJ2-1, with D perhaps matching TRBD2 (6 bases). Trimming removed 3 bases from V and 1 base from J, with 13 bases in between. CDR1 and CDR2 (germline): DFQATT, SNEGSKA (reference sequence). The length of the CDR3 is 15 residues. CDR3 sequence reads: CSASPMGRSYNEQFF. The CDR3 DNA sequence: TGCAGTGCTAGCCCTATGGGGAGGTCCTACAATGAGCAGTTCTTC.

In this sample, this clonotype turned up many times. The rearrangement links TRBV5-1 to TRBJ1-2; a possible D gene is TRBD1 (6 bases). Germline CDR1 and CDR2: SGHRS and YFSETQ. The CDR3 runs 14 residues. The ends were cut back, 0 bases at V and 4 bases at J, with 10 bases in the middle. CDR3 DNA sequence: TGCGCCAGCAGCTTGGACAGGGACCGCTATGGCTACACCTTC. It translates to CASSLDRDRYGYTF.

Ten or more counts support this clonotype. The chain has TRBV19 and TRBJ1-1; no clear D gene. Germline V CDR1 and CDR2: LNHDA, SQIVND (reference sequence). This CDR3 comprises 12 residues. Trimming shortened V by 5 bases and J by 0 bases, and 4 bases separated the two germline ends. The CDR3 DNA reads as TGTGCCAGTAGTGTCGTGAACACTGAAGCTTTCTTT. Its translation: CASSVVNTEAFF.

The table lists this clonotype with many counts. The rearrangement uses TRBV20-1 and TRBJ2-5, with 13 bases matching TRBD2. CDR1 DFQATT and CDR2 SNEGSKA come from the germline V gene (reference sequence). V shed 1 base, J shed 5 bases, and the junction held 13 bases outside the gene matches. CDR3 length equals 18 residues. CDR3 in DNA: TGCAGTGCTAGAGCATATGGACTAGCGGGAGAAATCAAGGAGACCCAGTACTTC. This gives the protein CSARAYGLAGEIKETQYF.

This clonotype has at least ten counts. V usage is TRBV12-3 or TRBV12-4 and J usage is TRBJ1-1, with 8 positions matching TRBD1. The CDR3 extends over 12 amino acids. Trimming took 5 bases from V and 11 from J; bases not matched to a gene: 7. This chain's CDR3 is CASSPQGAVAFF. The CDR3 nucleotides are TGTGCCAGCAGTCCCCAGGGGGCGGTGGCTTTCTTT.

The J gene is TRBJ2-3, the V gene TRBV20-1, with 7 bases that match TRBD2. Germline V gives CDR1 DFQATT, CDR2 SNEGSKA (reference sequence). V was pared by 6 bases and J by 0 bases, with 12 bases of the junction left unmatched. This CDR3 region has 16 residues. CDR3 sequence reads: CSASSILSGSTDTQYF. In nucleotides, the CDR3 is TGCAGTGCCAGCAGTATCCTTAGCGGGAGCACAGATACGCAGTATTTT.

There are many counts of this clonotype. V is TRBV12-3 or TRBV12-4 and J is TRBJ1-3; unclear D gene. The CDR3 spans 13 residues. With 3 bases removed from V and 1 base from J, the gap between germline ends came to 4 bases. The chain's CDR3 is CASSFRSGNTIYF. The CDR3 DNA reads as TGTGCCAGCAGTTTTAGGTCTGGAAACACCATATATTTT.

Regarding this clonotype: A much larger clone is a single base away; this may be a read error. The chain carries TRBV12-3 or TRBV12-4 and TRBJ2-1; tentative D call: TRBD2 (6 bases). Between the trimmed V and J ends, which lost 7 bases and 7 bases, there was a span of 23 bases. This CDR3 comprises 16 residues. The CDR3 loop reads CASTFLAAGFGNEQFF. In DNA, the CDR3 is TGTGCCAGCACTTTTTTAGCGGCAGGATTTGGGAATGAGCAGTTCTTC.

This clonotype was picked up many times. The V gene is TRBV29-1, the J gene TRBJ2-7; D remains ambiguous. The CDR3 contains 11 residues. Trimming pared 4 bases from V and 4 bases from J, leaving 8 bases between. Germline values: CDR1 SQVTM, CDR2 ANQGSEA. The CDR3 nucleotides are TGCAGCGTTGTCACTGGATACGAGCAGTACTTC. Translated: CSVVTGYEQYF.

Ten or more counts support this clonotype. The chain links TRBV5-1 to TRBJ1-3; no clear D gene. Looked up from germline, CDR1 is SGHRS and CDR2 is YFSETQ. The CDR3 is 15 residues long. The V end was cut by 0 bases, the J end by 0 bases, with 7 bases between. DNA for the CDR3: TGCGCCAGCAGCTTGGTTATGGACTCTGGAAACACCATATATTTT. It translates to CASSLVMDSGNTIYF.

This clonotype was detected a few times. Just one base apart from a much larger clone, this may be a read error. The chain is built from TRBV24-1 and TRBJ2-1; D ambiguous. Germline CDR1 and CDR2: KGHDR and SFDVKD. This CDR3 spans 18 amino acids. The ends were cut back, 3 bases at V and 0 bases at J, with 17 bases in the middle. The CDR3, as DNA: TGTGCCACCAGTGATAAGGTTAGCTGGTCCAACTCCTACAATGAGCAGTTCTTC. Translation gives CATSDKVSWSNSYNEQFF.

This clonotype was seen at least ten times. DNA of the CDR3: TGCAGTGCTTCGATAGGGACAGATTATGGCTACACCTTC. It yields the protein CSASIGTDYGYTF. This chain uses TRBV20-1 with TRBJ1-2; 7 positions match TRBD1. V was clipped by 5 bases and J by 5 bases; unmatched bases: 8. CDR1 is DFQATT, CDR2 SNEGSKA, per germline (reference sequence). This CDR3 is 13 amino acids long.

This clonotype appeared many times. The chain combines TRBV20-1 with TRBJ2-3; D is ambiguous. The CDR3 covers 14 residues. The V gene lost 3 bases and the J gene lost 5 bases, with 15 bases spanning the gap. Looked up from germline, CDR1 is DFQATT and CDR2 is SNEGSKA (reference sequence). CDR3 in amino acids: CSASGVGAEDTQYF. Written as DNA, the CDR3 is TGCAGTGCTAGCGGAGTGGGCGCGGAAGATACGCAGTATTTT.

There are many counts of this clonotype. V gene TRBV20-1 combines with J gene TRBJ1-2; a possible D gene is TRBD1 (5 bases). The V end lost 6 bases, the J end lost 2 bases, and 13 bases lay between the germline ends. Germline CDR1 reads DFQATT; CDR2 reads SNEGSKA (reference sequence). The CDR3 is 13 residues long. CDR3: CSAAGEGNYGYTF. As DNA, the CDR3 is TGCAGTGCCGCTGGGGAGGGGAACTATGGCTACACCTTC.

The chain combines TRBV10-1 with TRBJ2-5; D perhaps matches TRBD1 (6 bases). Germline CDR1 reads WNHNN; CDR2 reads SYGVQD (reference sequence). V dropped 3 bases and J dropped 1 base, with 15 bases sitting between them. CDR3 length: 16 amino acids. The CDR3 region is CASSEGGFESQETQYF. The CDR3 coding sequence is TGCGCCAGCAGTGAAGGGGGATTCGAATCCCAAGAGACCCAGTACTTC.

This clonotype was seen at least ten times. The J gene is TRBJ2-3, the V gene TRBV7-9, with D possibly matching TRBD1 (5 bases). Germline-derived CDR1 and CDR2 are SEHNR and FQNEAQ (reference sequence). The CDR3 covers 16 residues. Trimming shortened V by 4 bases and J by 0 bases, and 14 bases separated the two germline ends. Here the CDR3 reads CASSYPVAGSTDTQYF. The DNA of the CDR3 is TGTGCCAGCAGCTACCCTGTGGCAGGGAGCACAGATACGCAGTATTTT.

As to this clonotype: A clone one base away is much larger, so this may be a read error. V is TRBV20-1 and J is TRBJ1-2; 10 positions match TRBD1. The V and J ends lost 7 bases and 8 bases, in that order; junction bases with no gene match: 7. Per the germline V gene, CDR1 is DFQATT and CDR2 is SNEGSKA (reference sequence). This CDR3 is built from 12 residues. The CDR3 sequence: CSVGGQGVGYTF. The CDR3 nucleotides are TGCAGTGTTGGAGGACAGGGGGTAGGCTACACCTTC.

This clonotype was counted ten times or more. The V gene is TRBV10-3, the J gene TRBJ1-2, with D maybe TRBD1 (5 bases). V was shortened by 2 bases and J by 2 bases, with 9 bases between the two germline ends. CDR1 is ENHRY, CDR2 SYGVKD, per germline. This CDR3 is built from 14 residues. For the CDR3, the DNA is TGTGCCATCAGTGAGACCGGGACGAACTATGGCTACACCTTC. This encodes CAISETGTNYGYTF.

This clonotype was observed many times. The genes are TRBV7-6 and TRBJ1-3; a possible D gene is TRBD1 (5 bases). The length of the CDR3 is 15 residues. Per the germline V gene, CDR1 is SGHVS and CDR2 is FNYEAQ. Trimming removed 1 base at V and 0 bases at J, with 7 bases between. CDR3 loop: CASSLVGLSGNTIYF. The CDR3 DNA is TGTGCCAGCAGCTTAGTGGGGCTCTCTGGAAACACCATATATTTT.

This clonotype was observed many times. This chain uses TRBV2 with TRBJ1-2; 9 bases are shared with TRBD1. The CDR3 spans 14 residues. Trimming took 4 bases from V and 6 from J; bases not matched to a gene: 6. Per germline, CDR1 SNHLY and CDR2 FYNNEI. The CDR3 DNA reads as TGTGCCAGCAGTGTTACAGGGGGCAAGGATGGCTACACCTTC. Translating it yields CASSVTGGKDGYTF. Drawing the rest from reference TRBV2 and TRBJ1-2, the complete variable domain is EPEVTQTPSHQVTQMGQEVILRCVPISNHLYFYWYRQILGQKVEFLVSFYNNEISEKSEIFDDQFSVERPDGSNFTLKIRSTKLEDSAMYFCASSVTGGKDGYTFGSGTRLTVV.

This clonotype showed up many times. The chain recombines TRBV2 with TRBJ2-5; D is perhaps TRBD2 (6 bases). The CDR3 is made up of 15 amino acids. Deletions cut 1 base from V and 5 bases from J, with 14 bases between. The germline V gene has CDR1 SNHLY and CDR2 FYNNEI. CDR3 coding DNA: TGTGCCAGCAGTGAAGGGGCGGGAACGCTCGAGACCCAGTACTTC. Amino acids: CASSEGAGTLETQYF.

The sample holds many counts of this clonotype. This sequence joins TRBV20-1 and TRBJ2-7; D is uncertain. V was cut by 3 bases and J by 2 bases, with 8 bases left in between. The CDR3 extends over 12 amino acids. Germline loops: CDR1 DFQATT, CDR2 SNEGSKA (reference sequence). The chain's CDR3 is CSARDGTYEQYF. For the CDR3, the DNA is TGCAGTGCTAGGGACGGAACCTACGAGCAGTACTTC.

At least ten counts were recorded for this clonotype. This rearrangement joins TRBV12-3 or TRBV12-4 to TRBJ2-1, with D tentatively TRBD2 (5 bases). The V and J ends lost 7 bases and 0 bases respectively, with 10 bases between them. The CDR3 has 14 amino acids. CDR3 loop: CASISRDSYNEQFF. CDR3 DNA: TGTGCCAGCATTTCCCGGGACTCCTACAATGAGCAGTTCTTC.